The source of this T cell receptor beta chain is a study of response to subunit inactivated influenza vaccine (dated by TCRdb to 2016 to 2018). About the full investigation: To follow how T cells responded to a trivalent subunit inactivated influenza vaccine, the researchers relied on deep quantitative profiling of the T cell receptor repertoire.

The library came from RT-PCR. The data were produced on an Illumina HiSeq 2500. Using fastp trimming at Q25 and MiXCR clonotype assembly, TCRdb reanalyzed the public sequencing data and kept in-frame beta chains. A single entry per CDR3 protein holds the most common genes and DNA from its merged rows. The sample table records hundreds of thousands of distinct CDR3 sequences; approximately 15% of these occur just once. Together, the top ten hold 6.5% to 8% of the sample. Points the paper makes about the study in general: The authors proposed that each seasonal influenza vaccination may bring in only a limited number of new T cells.

Spanning cysteine to phenylalanine, the CDR3 consists of 14 amino acids. CDR3 DNA only is kept here, 42 bases in frame from base 1. As encoded in the germline V gene, CDR1 is MNHEY while CDR2 is SVGAGI. Trimming removed 2 bases from V and 6 bases from J, leaving 10 bases between the germline ends. This clonotype was seen a few times. There is no known antigen for this receptor. Base qualities are not recorded, but no much larger clone differs from it by a single base. The specimen was PBMCs from blood, collected 14 to 15 days before vaccination. This TCR was sampled from a man aged 45-60 years who received an inactivated influenza vaccine. Donor details come from another sample of the same person, matched by shared clones. The chain is encoded by TRBV6-5 joined to TRBJ2-2; a weak D assignment points to TRBD1 (6 bases agree). In nucleotide form, the sequence is TGTGCCAGCAGTTACCGGACAGTTTCCGGGGAGCTGTTTTTT. It translates as CASSYRTVSGELFF.